This TCR beta chain was sequenced for a study of multiple sclerosis patients with progressive multifocal leukoencephalopathy. Study in general: Controls were natalizumab-treated multiple sclerosis patients who did not develop PML, sampled longitudinally.

Specified time point: before natalizumab initiation. Each PCR contained spiked synthetic TR CDR3 controls spanning every V-J pairing. The protocol was immunoSEQ multiplex PCR, while the TCRdb copy is restricted to in-frame clones and leaves out a portion. Of under 40,000 clones listed, around 93% are singletons. Trimming removed 4 bases from V and 4 bases from J; junction bases left unmatched: 3. The CDR3 runs 13 residues. Germline CDR1 and CDR2: SNHLY and FYNNEI. The study, taken as a whole, reports: Lower normalized Shannon entropy suggested reduced TRB diversity in most PML patients.

Points on this clone: What it recognizes is unknown.

The sample consisted of PBMCs. The genes are TRBV2 and TRBJ2-7, with TRBD1 identical over 8 bases. This receptor was taken from a young man with multiple sclerosis. DNA for the CDR3: TGTGCCAGCAGTGGACAGGGGTGGTACGAGCAGTACTTC. Encoded protein: CASSGQGWYEQYF.